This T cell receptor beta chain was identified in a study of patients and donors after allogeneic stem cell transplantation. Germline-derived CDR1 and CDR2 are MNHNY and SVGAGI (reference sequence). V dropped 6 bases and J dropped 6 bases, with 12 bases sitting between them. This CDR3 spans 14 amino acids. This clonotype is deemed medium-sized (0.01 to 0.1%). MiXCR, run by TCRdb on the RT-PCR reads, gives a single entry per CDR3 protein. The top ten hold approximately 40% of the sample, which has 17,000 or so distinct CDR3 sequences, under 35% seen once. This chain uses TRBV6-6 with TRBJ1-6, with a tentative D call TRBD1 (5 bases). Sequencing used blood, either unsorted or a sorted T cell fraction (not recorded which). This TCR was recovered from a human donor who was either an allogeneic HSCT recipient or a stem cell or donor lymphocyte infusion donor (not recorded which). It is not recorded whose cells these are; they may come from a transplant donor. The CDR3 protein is CASRHQGFNSPLHF. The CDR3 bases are TGTGCCAGCAGACACCAGGGATTTAATTCACCCCTCCACTTT.